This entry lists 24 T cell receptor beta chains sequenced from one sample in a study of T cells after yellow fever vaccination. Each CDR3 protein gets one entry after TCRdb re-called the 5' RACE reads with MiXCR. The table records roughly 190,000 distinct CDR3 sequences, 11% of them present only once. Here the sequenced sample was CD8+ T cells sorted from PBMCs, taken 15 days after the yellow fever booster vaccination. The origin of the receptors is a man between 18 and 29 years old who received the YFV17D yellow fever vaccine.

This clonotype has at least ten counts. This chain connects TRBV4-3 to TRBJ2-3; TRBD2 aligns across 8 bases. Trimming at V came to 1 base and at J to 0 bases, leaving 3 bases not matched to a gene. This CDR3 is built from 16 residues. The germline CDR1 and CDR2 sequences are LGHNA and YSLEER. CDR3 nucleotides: TGCGCCAGCAGCCAAGGAGCGGGGGTTAGCACAGATACGCAGTATTTT. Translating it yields CASSQGAGVSTDTQYF.

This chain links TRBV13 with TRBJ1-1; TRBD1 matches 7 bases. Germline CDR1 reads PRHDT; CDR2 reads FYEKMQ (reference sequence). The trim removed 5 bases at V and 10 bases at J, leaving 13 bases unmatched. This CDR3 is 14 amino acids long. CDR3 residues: CASSIKPQGLGAFF. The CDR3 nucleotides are TGTGCCAGCAGCATCAAACCACAGGGGTTGGGAGCTTTCTTT.

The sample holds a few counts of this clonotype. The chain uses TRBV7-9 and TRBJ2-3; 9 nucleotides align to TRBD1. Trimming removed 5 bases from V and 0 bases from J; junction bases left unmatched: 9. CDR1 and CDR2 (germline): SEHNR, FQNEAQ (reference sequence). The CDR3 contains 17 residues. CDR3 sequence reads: CASSQARDRESTDTQYF. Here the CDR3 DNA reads TGTGCCAGCAGCCAAGCACGGGACAGGGAGAGCACAGATACGCAGTATTTT.

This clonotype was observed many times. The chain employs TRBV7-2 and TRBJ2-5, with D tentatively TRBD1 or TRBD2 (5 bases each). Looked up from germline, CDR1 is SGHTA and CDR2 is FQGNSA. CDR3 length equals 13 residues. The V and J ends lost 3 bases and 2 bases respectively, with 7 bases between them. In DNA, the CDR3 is TGTGCCAGCAGCTTGGGGGTACAAGAGACCCAGTACTTC. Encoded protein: CASSLGVQETQYF. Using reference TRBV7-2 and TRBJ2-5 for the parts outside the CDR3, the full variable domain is GAGVSQSPSNKVTEKGKDVELRCDPISGHTALYWYRQSLGQGLEFLIYFQGNSAPDKSGLPSDRFSAERTGGSVSTLTIQRTQQEDSAVYLCASSLGVQETQYFGPGTRLLVL.

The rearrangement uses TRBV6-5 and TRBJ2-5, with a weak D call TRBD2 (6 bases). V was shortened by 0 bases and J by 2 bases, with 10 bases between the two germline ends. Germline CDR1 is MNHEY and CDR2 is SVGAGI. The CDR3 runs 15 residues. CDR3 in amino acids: CASSYSPGEQETQYF. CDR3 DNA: TGTGCCAGCAGTTACTCCCCGGGAGAACAAGAGACCCAGTACTTC.

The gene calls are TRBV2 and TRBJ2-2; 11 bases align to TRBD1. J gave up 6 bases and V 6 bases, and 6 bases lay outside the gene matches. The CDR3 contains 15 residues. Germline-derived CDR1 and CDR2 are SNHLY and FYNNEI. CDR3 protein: CASRLGQGAAGELFF. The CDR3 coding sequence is TGTGCCAGCAGATTAGGACAGGGGGCTGCCGGGGAGCTGTTTTTT.

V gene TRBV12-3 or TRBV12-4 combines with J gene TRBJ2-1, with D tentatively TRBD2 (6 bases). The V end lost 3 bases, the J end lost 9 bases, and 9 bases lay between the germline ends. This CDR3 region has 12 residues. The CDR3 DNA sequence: TGTGCCAGCAGTTTCGGAGGGGCTGAGCAGTTCTTC. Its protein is CASSFGGAEQFF.

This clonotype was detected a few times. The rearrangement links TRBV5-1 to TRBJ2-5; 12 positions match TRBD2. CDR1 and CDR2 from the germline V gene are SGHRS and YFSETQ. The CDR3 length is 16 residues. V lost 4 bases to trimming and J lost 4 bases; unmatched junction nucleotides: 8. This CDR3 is CASSHPTSGGSETQYF. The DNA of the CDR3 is TGCGCCAGCAGCCACCCGACTAGCGGGGGTTCAGAGACCCAGTACTTC.

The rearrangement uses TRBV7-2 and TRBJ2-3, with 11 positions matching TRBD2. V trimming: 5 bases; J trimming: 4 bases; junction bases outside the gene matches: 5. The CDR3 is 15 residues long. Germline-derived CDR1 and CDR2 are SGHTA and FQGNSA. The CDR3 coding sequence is TGTGCCAGCAGCATCGGGACTAGCGGTCCAGATACGCAGTATTTT. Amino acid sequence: CASSIGTSGPDTQYF. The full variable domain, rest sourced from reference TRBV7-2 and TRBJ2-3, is GAGVSQSPSNKVTEKGKDVELRCDPISGHTALYWYRQSLGQGLEFLIYFQGNSAPDKSGLPSDRFSAERTGGSVSTLTIQRTQQEDSAVYLCASSIGTSGPDTQYFGPGTRLTVL.

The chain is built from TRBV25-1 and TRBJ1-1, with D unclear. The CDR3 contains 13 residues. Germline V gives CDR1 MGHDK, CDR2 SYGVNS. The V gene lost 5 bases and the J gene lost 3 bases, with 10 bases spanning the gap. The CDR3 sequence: CASSLDEYTEAFF. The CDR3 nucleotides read TGTGCCAGCAGTTTAGACGAATACACTGAAGCTTTCTTT. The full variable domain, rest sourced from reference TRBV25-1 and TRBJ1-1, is EADIYQTPRYLVIGTGKKITLECSQTMGHDKMYWYQQDPGMELHLIHYSYGVNSTEKGDLSSESTVSRIRTEHFPLTLESARPSHTSQYLCASSLDEYTEAFFGQGTRLTVV.

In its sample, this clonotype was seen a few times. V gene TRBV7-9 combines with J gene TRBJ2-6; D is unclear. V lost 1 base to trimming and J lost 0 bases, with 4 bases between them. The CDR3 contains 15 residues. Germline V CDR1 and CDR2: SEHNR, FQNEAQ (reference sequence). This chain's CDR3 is CASSLGDSGANVLTF. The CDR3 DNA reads TGTGCCAGCAGCTTAGGGGACTCTGGGGCCAACGTCCTGACTTTC.

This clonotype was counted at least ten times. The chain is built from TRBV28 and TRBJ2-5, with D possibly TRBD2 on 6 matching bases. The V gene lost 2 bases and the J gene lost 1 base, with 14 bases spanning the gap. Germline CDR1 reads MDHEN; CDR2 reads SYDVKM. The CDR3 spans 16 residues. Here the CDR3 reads CASSLLGPEGQETQYF. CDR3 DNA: TGTGCCAGCAGTTTACTCGGCCCGGAGGGCCAAGAGACCCAGTACTTC.

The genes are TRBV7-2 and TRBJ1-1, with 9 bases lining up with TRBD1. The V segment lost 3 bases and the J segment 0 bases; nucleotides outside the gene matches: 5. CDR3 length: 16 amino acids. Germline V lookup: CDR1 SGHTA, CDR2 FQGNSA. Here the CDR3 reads CASSFLGQGLNTEAFF. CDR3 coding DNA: TGTGCCAGCAGCTTTTTGGGACAGGGCTTGAACACTGAAGCTTTCTTT.

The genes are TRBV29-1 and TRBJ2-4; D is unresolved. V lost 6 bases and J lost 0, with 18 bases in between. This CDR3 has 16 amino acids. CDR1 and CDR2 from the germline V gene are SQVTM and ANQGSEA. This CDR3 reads CSVLDPSLSAKNIQYF. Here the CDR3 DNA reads TGCAGCGTCCTCGACCCATCACTATCAGCCAAAAACATTCAGTACTTC.

Here the CDR3 DNA reads TGCGCCAGCAGCCAGGGACGGCTTCAGGGTGACACCGGGGAGCTGTTTTTT. It is translated as CASSQGRLQGDTGELFF. This chain links TRBV4-3 with TRBJ2-2, with D possibly called TRBD1 or TRBD2 (5 bases each). This CDR3 is built from 17 residues. Germline loops: CDR1 LGHNA, CDR2 YSLEER. Between the trimmed V and J ends, which lost 3 bases and 3 bases, there was a span of 17 bases.

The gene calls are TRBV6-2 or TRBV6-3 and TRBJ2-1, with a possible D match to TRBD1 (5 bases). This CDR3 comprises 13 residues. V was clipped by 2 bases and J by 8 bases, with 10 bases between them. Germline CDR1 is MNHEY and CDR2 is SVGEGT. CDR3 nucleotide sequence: TGTGCCAGCAGTTACGGGCTAGGGGATGAGCAGTTCTTC. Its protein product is CASSYGLGDEQFF.

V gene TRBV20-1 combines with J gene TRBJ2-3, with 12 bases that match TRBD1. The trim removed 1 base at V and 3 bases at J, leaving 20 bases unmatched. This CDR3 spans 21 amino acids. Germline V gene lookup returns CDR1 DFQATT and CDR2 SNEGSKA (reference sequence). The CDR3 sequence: CSARALSGTGGVLRWTDTQYF. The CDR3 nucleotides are TGCAGTGCTAGAGCACTCTCCGGGACAGGGGGCGTCTTAAGGTGGACAGATACGCAGTATTTT.

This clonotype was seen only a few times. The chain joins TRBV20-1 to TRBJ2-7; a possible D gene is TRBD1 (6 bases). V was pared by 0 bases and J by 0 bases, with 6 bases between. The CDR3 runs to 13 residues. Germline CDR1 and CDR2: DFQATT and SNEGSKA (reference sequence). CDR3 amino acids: CSAREDSSYEQYV. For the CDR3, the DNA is TGCAGTGCTAGAGAGGACAGCTCCTACGAGCAGTACGTC.

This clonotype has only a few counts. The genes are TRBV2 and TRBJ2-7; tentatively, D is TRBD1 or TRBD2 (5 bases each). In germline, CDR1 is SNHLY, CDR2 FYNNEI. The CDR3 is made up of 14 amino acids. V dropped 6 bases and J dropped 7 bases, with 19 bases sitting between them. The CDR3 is CASSYRDGAREQYF. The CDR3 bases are TGTGCCAGCAGCTACCGGGACGGGGCCCGGGAGCAGTACTTC. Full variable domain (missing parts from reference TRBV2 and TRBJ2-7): EPEVTQTPSHQVTQMGQEVILRCVPISNHLYFYWYRQILGQKVEFLVSFYNNEISEKSEIFDDQFSVERPDGSNFTLKIRSTKLEDSAMYFCASSYRDGAREQYFGPGTRLTVT.

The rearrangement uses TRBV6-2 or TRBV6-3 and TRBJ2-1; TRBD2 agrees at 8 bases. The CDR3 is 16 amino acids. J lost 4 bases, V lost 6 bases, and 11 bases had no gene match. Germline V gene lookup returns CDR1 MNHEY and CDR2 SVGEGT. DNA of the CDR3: TGTGCCAGCAGCGACAACCTAGCGGGCTTTTACAATGAGCAGTTCTTC. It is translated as CASSDNLAGFYNEQFF.

The CDR3 sequence is CASSLWGYGYTF. In DNA form, the CDR3 reads TGTGCCAGCAGCCTATGGGGTTATGGCTACACCTTC. The chain employs TRBV25-1 and TRBJ1-2; no clear D. V dropped 6 bases and J dropped 5 bases, with 10 bases sitting between them. In germline, CDR1 is MGHDK, CDR2 SYGVNS. The CDR3 spans 12 residues.

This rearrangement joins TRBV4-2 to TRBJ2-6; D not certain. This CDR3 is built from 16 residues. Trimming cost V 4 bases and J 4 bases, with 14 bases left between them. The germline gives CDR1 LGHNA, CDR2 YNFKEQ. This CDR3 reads CASSPLTGMGANVLTF. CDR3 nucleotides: TGTGCCAGCAGCCCTCTGACTGGGATGGGGGCCAACGTCCTGACTTTC.

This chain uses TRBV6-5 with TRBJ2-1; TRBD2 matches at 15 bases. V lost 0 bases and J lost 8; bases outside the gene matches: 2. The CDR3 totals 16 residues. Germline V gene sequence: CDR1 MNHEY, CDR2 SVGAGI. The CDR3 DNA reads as TGTGCCAGCAGTTACTCGGGACTAGCGGGGGGATATGAGCAGTTCTTC. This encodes CASSYSGLAGGYEQFF.

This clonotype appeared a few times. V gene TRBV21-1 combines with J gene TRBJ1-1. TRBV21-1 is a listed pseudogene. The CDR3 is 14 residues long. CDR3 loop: CASSKAPPNTEAFF. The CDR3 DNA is TGTGCCAGCAGCAAAGCGCCCCCGAACACTGAAGCTTTCTTT.